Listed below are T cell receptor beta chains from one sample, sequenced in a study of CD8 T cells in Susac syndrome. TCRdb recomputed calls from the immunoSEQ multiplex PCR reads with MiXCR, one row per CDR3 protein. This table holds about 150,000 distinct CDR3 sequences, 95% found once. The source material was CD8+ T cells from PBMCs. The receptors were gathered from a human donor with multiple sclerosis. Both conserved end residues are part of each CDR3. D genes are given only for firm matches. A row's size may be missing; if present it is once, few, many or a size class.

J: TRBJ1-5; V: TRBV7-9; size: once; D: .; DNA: TGTGCCAGCAGCGGTGGGGAGCAGCCCCAGCATTTT; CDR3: CASSGGEQPQHF
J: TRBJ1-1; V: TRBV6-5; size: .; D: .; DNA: TGTGCCAGCAGCCCCTCCCCGAACACTGAAGCTTTCTTT; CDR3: CASSPSPNTEAFF
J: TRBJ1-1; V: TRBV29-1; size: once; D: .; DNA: TGCAGCGTTCGAACTTTGAGTATGAACACTGAAGCTTTCTTT; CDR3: CSVRTLSMNTEAFF
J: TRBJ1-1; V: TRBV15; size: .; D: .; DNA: TGTGCCACCAGCAGAGCCCCCGAGGGTATGAACACTGAAGCTTTCTTT; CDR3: CATSRAPEGMNTEAFF
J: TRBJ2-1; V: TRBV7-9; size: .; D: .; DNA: TGTGCCAGCAGCACTATTGGAGGGAGGAAGAACAATGAGCAGTTCTTC; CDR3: CASSTIGGRKNNEQFF
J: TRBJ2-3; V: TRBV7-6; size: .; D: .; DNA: TGTGCCAGCAGCCAAATGCCACAGGGTTACGCAGATACGCAGTATTTT; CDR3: CASSQMPQGYADTQYF
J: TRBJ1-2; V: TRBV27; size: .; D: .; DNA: TGTGCCAGCAGTTTACAGGGTTGGGATGGCTACACCTTC; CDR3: CASSLQGWDGYTF
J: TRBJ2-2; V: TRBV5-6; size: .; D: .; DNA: TGTGCCAGCAGCCCCCTGGGATCGAACACCGGGGAGCTGTTTTTT; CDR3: CASSPLGSNTGELFF
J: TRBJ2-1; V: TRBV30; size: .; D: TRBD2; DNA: TGTGCCTGGAGTCCTGGGGTAGCGGGGGATAATGAGCAGTTCTTC; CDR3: CAWSPGVAGDNEQFF
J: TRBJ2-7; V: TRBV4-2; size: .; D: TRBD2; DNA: TGTGCCAGCAGCCAAGATGCGGGGGGGACCTACGAGCAGTACTTC; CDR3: CASSQDAGGTYEQYF
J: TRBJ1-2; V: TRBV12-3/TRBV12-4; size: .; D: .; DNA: TGTGCCAGCAGCCCCTTACCGGACTATGGCTACACCTTC; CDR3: CASSPLPDYGYTF
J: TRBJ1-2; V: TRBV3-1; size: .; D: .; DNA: TGTGCCAGCAGCCAAGATATAACGGATTTAAACTATGGCTACACCTTC; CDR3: CASSQDITDLNYGYTF
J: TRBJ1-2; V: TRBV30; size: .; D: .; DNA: TGTGCCTGGAGCGCAGGATATGGCTACACCTTC; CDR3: CAWSAGYGYTF
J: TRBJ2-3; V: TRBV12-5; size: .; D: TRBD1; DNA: TGTGCTAGTGGTTTAAGGACAGGGGGTACAGATACGCAGTATTTT; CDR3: CASGLRTGGTDTQYF
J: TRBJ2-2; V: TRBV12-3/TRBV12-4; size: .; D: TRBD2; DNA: TGTGCCAGCACTACACCGGGACTAGTACGTTTCGGGGAGCTGTTTTTT; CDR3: CASTTPGLVRFGELFF
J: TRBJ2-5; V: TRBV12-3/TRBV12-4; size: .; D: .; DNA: TGTGCCAGCAGTCCCTCGGCTGGGGAGACCCAGTACTTC; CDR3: CASSPSAGETQYF
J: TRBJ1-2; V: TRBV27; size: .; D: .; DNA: TGTGCCAGCAGTCCCTCCTCCCTCAATGGCTACACCTTC; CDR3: CASSPSSLNGYTF
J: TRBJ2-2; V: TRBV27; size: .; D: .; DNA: TGTGCCAGCAGTTTATCGTCAGGGGCCGTCAACACCGGGGAGCTGTTTTTT; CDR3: CASSLSSGAVNTGELFF
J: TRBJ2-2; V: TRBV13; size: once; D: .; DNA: TGTGCCAGCAGCTTAGTCATGGGAAAGCTGTTTTTT; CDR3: CASSLVMGKLFF
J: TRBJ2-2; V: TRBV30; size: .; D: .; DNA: TGTGCCTGGAGAACTGACGGGAACGGGGAGCTGTTTTTT; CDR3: CAWRTDGNGELFF
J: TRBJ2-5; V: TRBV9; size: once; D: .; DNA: TGTGCCAGCAGCGCCATCTCAAGTTTCGGAGAGACCCAGTACTTC; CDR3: CASSAISSFGETQYF
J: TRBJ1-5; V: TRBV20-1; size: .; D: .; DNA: TGCAGTGTTCCGACCGGGGGCTCCAGCAATCAGCCCCAGCATTTT; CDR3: CSVPTGGSSNQPQHF
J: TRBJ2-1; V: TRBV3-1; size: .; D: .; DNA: TGTGCCAGCAGCCAAGGCGGGGTACCCTCCTACAATGAGCAGTTCTTC; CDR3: CASSQGGVPSYNEQFF
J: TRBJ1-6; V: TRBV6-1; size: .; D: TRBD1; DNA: TGTGCCAGCAGTCAAGGGACAGGGGGCCACTCTCTCCAGGTCCTCCACTTT; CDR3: CASSQGTGGHSLQVLHF
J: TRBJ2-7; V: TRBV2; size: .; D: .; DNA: TGTGCCAGCAATGACCTCAGCTTC; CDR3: CASNDLSF
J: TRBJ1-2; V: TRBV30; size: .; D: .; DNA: TGTGCCTGGACCGGGGGAATTGATGGCTACACCTTC; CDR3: CAWTGGIDGYTF
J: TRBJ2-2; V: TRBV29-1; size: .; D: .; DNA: TGCAGCTTTTATAGGGCAGGACTCACCACCGGGGAGCTGTTTTTT; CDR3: CSFYRAGLTTGELFF
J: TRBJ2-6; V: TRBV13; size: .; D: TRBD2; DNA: TGTGCCAGCAGCTTGGGAGGGACGGTCGGGGCCAACGTCCTGACTTTC; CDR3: CASSLGGTVGANVLTF
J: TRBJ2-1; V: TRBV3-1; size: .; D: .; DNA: TGTGCCAGCTCACAGCGGGGGACAGGGACCTACAATGAGCAGTTCTTC; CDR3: CASSQRGTGTYNEQFF
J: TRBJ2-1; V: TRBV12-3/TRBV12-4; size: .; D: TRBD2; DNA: TGTGCCAGCAGGGGACTAGCCGATGAGCAGTTCTTC; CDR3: CASRGLADEQFF
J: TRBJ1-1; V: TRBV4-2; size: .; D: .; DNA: TGTGCCAGCAGACTTGGACAGAAAGCTTTCTTT; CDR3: CASRLGQKAFF
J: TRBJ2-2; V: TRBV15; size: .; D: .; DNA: TGTGCCACCAGCGAAACCGGGGAGCTGTTTTTT; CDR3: CATSETGELFF
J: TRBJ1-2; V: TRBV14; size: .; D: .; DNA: TGTGCCAGCAGCCAAGATCTTCTGGGCTACACCTTC; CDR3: CASSQDLLGYTF